One and the same sample provided the 25 T cell receptor beta chains below, sequenced in a study of glioma-infiltrating T cells after dendritic cell vaccination. Here immunoSEQ multiplex PCR was the method, and the copy in TCRdb shows in-frame clones only, minus some. The data hold roughly 83,000 clones, with under 90% observed a single time. Specimen: blood, collected before dendritic cell vaccination. The receptors shown here come from a human donor with glioblastoma.

V is TRBV9 and J is TRBJ1-1, with TRBD1 matching over 10 bases. This CDR3 has 14 amino acids. After removal of 3 bases from V and 10 bases from J, the junction contained 9 bases not matched to a gene. The germline gives CDR1 SGDLS, CDR2 YYNGEE. For the CDR3, the DNA is TGTGCCAGCAGCGAGGCGGACAGGGGGTCTGTAGCTTTCTTT. This sequence encodes CASSEADRGSVAFF.

The chain recombines TRBV30 with TRBJ2-5; 9 positions match TRBD1. CDR3 length: 14 residues. Per germline, CDR1 GTSNPN and CDR2 SVGIG (reference sequence). V was pared by 5 bases and J by 5 bases, with 9 bases of the junction left unmatched. The CDR3 DNA sequence: TGTGCCTGGGGGGGACAGGGTTGGGTGGAGACCCAGTACTTC. It encodes CAWGGQGWVETQYF.

The V call is TRBV28, the J call TRBJ2-7, with TRBD2 identical over 14 bases. The trim removed 4 bases at V and 4 bases at J, leaving 6 bases unmatched. Germline V gene lookup returns CDR1 MDHEN and CDR2 SYDVKM. There are 16 residues in the CDR3. CDR3 DNA: TGTGCCAGCAGTTCCCGAGGGACTAGCGGGAGTTACGAGCAGTACTTC. Protein: CASSSRGTSGSYEQYF.

CDR3 protein: CATSRERLAGKDTQYF. The CDR3 nucleotides read TGTGCCACCAGCAGAGAGAGACTAGCGGGGAAAGATACGCAGTATTTT. This chain connects TRBV15 to TRBJ2-3, with 11 bases that match TRBD2. From germline, CDR1 is LNHNV and CDR2 YYDKDF (reference sequence). The CDR3 length is 16 residues. The J segment lost 5 bases and the V segment lost 0 bases, leaving 4 bases of the junction unmatched.

V gene TRBV6-6 combines with J gene TRBJ2-4; the D gene is possibly TRBD2 (6 bases). Germline assignment: CDR1 MNHNY and CDR2 SVGAGI (reference sequence). This CDR3 region has 15 residues. Trimming took off 7 bases at V and 0 bases at J, with 13 bases between the two ends. The CDR3 loop is CASTSPGLAKNIQYF. The DNA for the CDR3 is TGTGCCAGCACCTCGCCGGGACTAGCCAAAAACATTCAGTACTTC.

DNA of the CDR3: TGTGCCAGCAGCTTAGGAGGGTACGGCTACACCTTC. Encoded protein: CASSLGGYGYTF. The chain couples TRBV7-8 to TRBJ1-2, with D unclear. Germline-derived CDR1 and CDR2 are SGHVS and FQNEAQ. The CDR3 is 12 amino acids. The V and J ends lost 1 base and 8 bases respectively, with 8 bases between them.

The chain couples TRBV15 to TRBJ2-5, with D possibly being TRBD1 (5 bases). This CDR3 spans 13 amino acids. CDR1 is LNHNV, CDR2 YYDKDF, per germline (reference sequence). The V and J ends lost 3 bases and 6 bases respectively, with 11 bases between them. CDR3 residues: CATSRGRAQTQYF. CDR3 nucleotide sequence: TGTGCCACCAGCAGGGGGCGCGCCCAGACCCAGTACTTC.

This chain joins TRBV20-1 and TRBJ1-1, with 7 bases that match TRBD1. Per the germline V gene, CDR1 is DFQATT and CDR2 is SNEGSKA (reference sequence). CDR3 size: 11 residues. CDR3 protein: CRTDRDREAFF. CDR3 nucleotides: TGCAGGACAGACCGGGACAGAGAAGCTTTCTTT.

V gene TRBV6-5 combines with J gene TRBJ1-1; D is undetermined. The germline V and J ends were trimmed by 0 bases and 8 bases, with 7 bases remaining between them. In germline, CDR1 is MNHEY, CDR2 SVGAGI. The CDR3 contains 12 residues. The CDR3 region is CASSYSGLEAFF. CDR3 in DNA: TGTGCCAGCAGTTACTCGGGCTTGGAAGCTTTCTTT.

This clone was seen a few times. The V gene is TRBV6-5, the J gene TRBJ1-2; 9 nucleotides agree with TRBD1. Germline values: CDR1 MNHEY, CDR2 SVGAGI. The CDR3 totals 14 residues. V was clipped by 7 bases and J by 4 bases; unmatched bases: 7. This chain's CDR3 is CASTTGGAGYGYTF. For the CDR3, the DNA is TGTGCCAGCACAACAGGGGGCGCGGGCTATGGCTACACCTTC.

This clone was counted only a few times. The CDR3 DNA is TGCAGCGTTACACAGGGCTCAAAAAACATTCAGTACTTC. Translated, it gives CSVTQGSKNIQYF. The chain recombines TRBV29-1 with TRBJ2-4, with TRBD1 as a possible D gene (6 bases). CDR1 is SQVTM, CDR2 ANQGSEA, per germline. The V end lost 5 bases, the J end lost 4 bases, and 12 bases lay between the germline ends. The CDR3 has 13 residues.

The chain combines TRBV4-2 with TRBJ2-5, with 7 nucleotides matching TRBD1. Germline assignment: CDR1 LGHNA and CDR2 YNFKEQ. V lost 6 bases and J lost 1; bases outside the gene matches: 2. The CDR3 consists of 13 residues. The CDR3 nucleotides read TGTGCCAGCAGGGACAGGACCCAAGAGACCCAGTACTTC. It is translated as CASRDRTQETQYF.

The chain couples TRBV11-2 to TRBJ1-5, with D unclear. Per the germline V gene, CDR1 is SGHAT and CDR2 is FQNNGV. This CDR3 comprises 9 residues. The DNA of the CDR3 is TGTGCTGCCTACCAGCCCCAGCATTTT. It specifies CAAYQPQHF.

This sequence joins TRBV11-2 and TRBJ2-5; maybe TRBD1 (5 bases). From germline, CDR1 is SGHAT and CDR2 FQNNGV. This CDR3 has 13 amino acids. Trimming took 5 bases from V and 5 from J, leaving 12 bases between them. CDR3 coding DNA: TGTGCCAGCAGCCCACAGGTCAGGGAGACCCAGTACTTC. Protein sequence: CASSPQVRETQYF. Together with reference TRBV11-2 and TRBJ2-5, the CDR3 gives the full variable domain: EAGVAQSPRYKIIEKRQSVAFWCNPISGHATLYWYQQILGQGPKLLIQFQNNGVVDDSQLPKDRFSAERLKGVDSTLKIQPAKLEDSAVYLCASSPQVRETQYFGPGTRLLVL.

J is TRBJ2-3 and V is TRBV29-1; weak D call: TRBD2 (6 bases). The CDR3 covers 13 residues. From germline, CDR1 is SQVTM and CDR2 ANQGSEA. V gave up 6 bases and J gave up 11 bases, with 21 bases separating them. CDR3 in amino acids: CSVATSNTFGQYF. The CDR3 nucleotides are TGCAGCGTGGCCACTAGCAATACCTTCGGGCAGTATTTT.

This clone was detected a few times. Other DNA sequences of this sample code for an identical CDR3. This chain joins TRBV5-4 and TRBJ1-1; 9 bases fit TRBD1. V was pared by 0 bases and J by 5 bases, with 2 bases of the junction left unmatched. Germline V gene data show CDR1 as SGHNT and CDR2 as YYREEE (reference sequence). The length of the CDR3 is 14 residues. As DNA, the CDR3 is TGTGCCAGCAGCTTGGACAGGGGGCGGACTGAAGCTTTCTTT. This codes for CASSLDRGRTEAFF.

The chain links TRBV5-6 to TRBJ2-5; 11 bases match TRBD2. The CDR3 runs to 14 residues. The junction had 3 bases not matched to a gene; V was cut back by 5 bases and J by 3 bases. CDR1 is SGHDT, CDR2 YYEEEE, per germline. The CDR3 region is CASSQLAGEETQYF. CDR3 bases: TGTGCCAGCAGTCAACTAGCGGGAGAAGAGACCCAGTACTTC.

The chain joins TRBV6-1 to TRBJ2-5; D gene ambiguous. The CDR3 is made up of 11 amino acids. Germline V gene lookup returns CDR1 MNHNS and CDR2 SASEGT. The germline V and J ends were trimmed by 3 bases and 5 bases, with 4 bases remaining between them. Here the CDR3 reads CASSDMETQYF. The CDR3 DNA sequence: TGTGCCAGCAGTGATATGGAGACCCAGTACTTC.

This chain uses TRBV18 with TRBJ1-4, with 7 bases aligning to TRBD1. This CDR3 contains 15 residues. V shed 3 bases and J 4 bases; nucleotides not matched to a gene: 5. Germline-derived CDR1 and CDR2 are KGHSH and LQKENI. In DNA, the CDR3 is TGTGCCAGCTCACCCTTGACAGGGCTTAATGAAAAACTGTTTTTT. Protein sequence: CASSPLTGLNEKLFF.

V gene TRBV4-3 combines with J gene TRBJ2-1, with D maybe TRBD2 (6 bases). The germline V gene has CDR1 LGHNA and CDR2 YSLEER. Trimming took 4 bases from V and 5 from J, leaving 12 bases between them. The CDR3 covers 14 residues. The CDR3: CASSRGGRDNEQFF. The DNA for the CDR3 is TGCGCCAGCAGCCGGGGAGGCAGGGACAATGAGCAGTTCTTC.

The chain carries TRBV9 and TRBJ2-2; 11 positions agree with TRBD2. V lost 2 bases to trimming and J lost 0 bases; unmatched junction nucleotides: 0. Germline V gene lookup returns CDR1 SGDLS and CDR2 YYNGEE. This CDR3 has 16 amino acids. The CDR3 DNA sequence: TGTGCCAGCAGCGTGACTAGCGGGGCGAACACCGGGGAGCTGTTTTTT. It is translated as CASSVTSGANTGELFF.

This rearrangement joins TRBV13 to TRBJ2-7, with 7 bases fitting TRBD2. V lost 4 bases to trimming and J lost 3 bases; unmatched junction nucleotides: 9. The CDR3 is 15 amino acids. Germline V gene lookup returns CDR1 PRHDT and CDR2 FYEKMQ (reference sequence). This CDR3 is CASSSGGSPLYEQYF. In nucleotides, the CDR3 is TGTGCCAGCAGCTCGGGGGGTTCCCCTCTCTACGAGCAGTACTTC.

This sequence joins TRBV27 and TRBJ2-3; 8 bases align to TRBD1. This CDR3 spans 13 amino acids. V gave up 9 bases and J gave up 1 base; unmatched junction bases: 3. CDR1 is MNHEY, CDR2 SMNVEV, per germline (reference sequence). This CDR3 is CASQTGGTDTQYF. The DNA for the CDR3 is TGTGCCAGTCAGACAGGGGGCACAGATACGCAGTATTTT.

This chain joins TRBV2 and TRBJ1-5; tentative D call: TRBD1 (6 bases). Trimming cost V 3 bases and J 0 bases, with 12 bases left between them. The CDR3 consists of 16 residues. Germline assignment: CDR1 SNHLY and CDR2 FYNNEI. Here the CDR3 reads CASSEGAGYSNQPQHF. DNA for the CDR3: TGTGCCAGCAGTGAGGGGGCAGGATATAGCAATCAGCCCCAGCATTTT.

V usage is TRBV7-2 and J usage is TRBJ1-1, with D possibly being TRBD1 (5 bases). Per the germline V gene, CDR1 is SGHTA and CDR2 is FQGNSA. The V gene lost 2 bases and the J gene lost 6 bases, with 13 bases spanning the gap. The CDR3 has 14 residues. The CDR3 region has the DNA TGTGCCAGCAGCTTAACCCAGGAGGGGTCTGAAGCTTTCTTT. Its translation is CASSLTQEGSEAFF.